This T cell receptor beta chain stems from a study of shared clonotypes between healthy human individuals. The CDR3 loop spans 12 amino acids. Trimming at V came to 5 bases and at J to 2 bases, leaving 3 bases not matched to a gene. Per the germline V gene, CDR1 is GTSNPN and CDR2 is SVGIG (reference sequence). It was across several immunoSEQ plates that each subset's genomic DNA was evenly split. This table comes from immunoSEQ multiplex PCR, and its TCRdb copy is limited to in-frame clones, with some not included. Here the sample spans approximately 470,000 clones, approximately 81% being singletons. All of the donors resided in Nashville, Tennessee, and each was a Caucasian adult.

This TCR came from a middle-aged woman in good health. Some clones in this sample may be carry-over from other donors' samples. Material: PBMCs. This chain connects TRBV30 to TRBJ2-7, with 7 bases fitting TRBD2. CDR3 coding DNA: TGTGCCTGGGGAGGGACTACCTACGAGCAGTACTTC. Translation gives CAWGGTTYEQYF.